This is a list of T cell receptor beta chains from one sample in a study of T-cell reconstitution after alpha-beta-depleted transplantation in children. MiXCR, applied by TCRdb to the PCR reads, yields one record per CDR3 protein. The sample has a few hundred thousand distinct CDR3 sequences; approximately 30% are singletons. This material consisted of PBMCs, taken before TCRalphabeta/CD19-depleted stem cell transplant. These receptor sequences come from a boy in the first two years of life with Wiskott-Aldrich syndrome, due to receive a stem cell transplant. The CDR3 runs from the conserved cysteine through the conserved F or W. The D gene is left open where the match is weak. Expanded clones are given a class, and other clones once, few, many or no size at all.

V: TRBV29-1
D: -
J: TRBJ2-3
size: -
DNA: TGCAGCGTCTCTAGAAGCACAGATACGCAGTATTTT
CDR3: CSVSRSTDTQYF

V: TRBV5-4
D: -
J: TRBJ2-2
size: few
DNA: TGTGCCAGCAGCCCCGGATCGCAGGCGACCACCGGGGAGCTGTTTTTT
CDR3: CASSPGSQATTGELFF

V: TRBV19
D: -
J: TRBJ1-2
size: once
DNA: TGTGCCAGTAGTATAGCAGGCCCGAACTATGGCTACACCTTC
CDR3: CASSIAGPNYGYTF

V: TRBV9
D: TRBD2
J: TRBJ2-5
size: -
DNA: TGTGCCAGCAGCGTAGCAGCGGGAGGGTATGAGACCCAGTACTTC
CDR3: CASSVAAGGYETQYF

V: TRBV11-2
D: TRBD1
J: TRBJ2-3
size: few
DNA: TGTGCCAGCAGCTTCCTCCCCTTTACAGGGGGAGACACAGATACGCAGTATTTT
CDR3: CASSFLPFTGGDTDTQYF

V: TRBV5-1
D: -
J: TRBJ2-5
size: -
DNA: TGCGCCAGCAGCTTGGCCTTACTCCTACAAGAGACCCAGTACTTC
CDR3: CASSLALLLQETQYF

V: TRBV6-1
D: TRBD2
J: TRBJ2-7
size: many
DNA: TGTGCCAGCAGCAAGACTAGCGGGAGTTACGAGCAGTACTTC
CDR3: CASSKTSGSYEQYF

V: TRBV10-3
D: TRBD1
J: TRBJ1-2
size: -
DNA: TGTGCCATCAGTGAGTCGGACAGGGAGAACTATGGCTACACCTTC
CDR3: CAISESDRENYGYTF

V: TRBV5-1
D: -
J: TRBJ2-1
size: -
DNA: TGCGCCAGCAGCTACATCCTTCCCAATGAGCAGTTCTTC
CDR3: CASSYILPNEQFF

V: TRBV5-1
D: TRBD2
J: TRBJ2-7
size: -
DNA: TGCGCCAGCAGCTGGGGGACTAGCGACTACGAGCAGTACTTC
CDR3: CASSWGTSDYEQYF

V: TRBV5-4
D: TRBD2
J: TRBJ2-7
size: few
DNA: TGTGCCAGCAGCTTGTCGCTAGCGGGAGGTACTAGATCCTACGAGCAGTACTTC
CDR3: CASSLSLAGGTRSYEQYF

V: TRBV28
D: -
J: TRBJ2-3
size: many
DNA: TGTGCCAGCAGTAGAGACAGCACAGATACGCAGTATTTT
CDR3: CASSRDSTDTQYF

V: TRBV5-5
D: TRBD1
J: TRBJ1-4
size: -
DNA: TGTGCCAGCAGCTTGGTCAGACAGGGCGGCGAAAAACTGTTTTTT
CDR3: CASSLVRQGGEKLFF

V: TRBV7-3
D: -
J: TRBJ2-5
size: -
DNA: TGTGCCAGCAGCCAATCCTTAGCGGAGACCCAGTACTTC
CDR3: CASSQSLAETQYF

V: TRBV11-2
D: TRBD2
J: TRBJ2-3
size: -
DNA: TGTGCCAGCAGCGACCGGACTAGCGGGAGTGATACGCAGTATTTT
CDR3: CASSDRTSGSDTQYF

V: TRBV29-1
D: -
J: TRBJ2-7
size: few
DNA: TGCAGCGTTGTACGGGGGCAGCACGAGCAGTACTTC
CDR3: CSVVRGQHEQYF

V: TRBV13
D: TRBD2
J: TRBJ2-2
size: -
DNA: TGTGCCAGCAGCTCAACTAGCGGGAGATACACCGGGGAGCTGTTTTTT
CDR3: CASSSTSGRYTGELFF

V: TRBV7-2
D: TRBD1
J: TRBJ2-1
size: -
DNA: TGTGCCAGCAGCTTCAAGGGGGCAGGAGTAAATGAGCAGTTCTTC
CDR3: CASSFKGAGVNEQFF

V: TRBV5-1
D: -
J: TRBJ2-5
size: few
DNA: TGCGCCAGCAGCTTGGAGTCTAAAGGAGGGACCCAGTACTTC
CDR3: CASSLESKGGTQYF

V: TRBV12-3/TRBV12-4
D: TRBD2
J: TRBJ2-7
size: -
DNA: TGTGCCAGCAGTCATAGCGGGATACCCTCCTACGAGCAGTACTTC
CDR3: CASSHSGIPSYEQYF

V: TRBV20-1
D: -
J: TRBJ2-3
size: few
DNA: TGCAGTGCTAGGACTGGGGCTGATACGCAGTATTTT
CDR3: CSARTGADTQYF

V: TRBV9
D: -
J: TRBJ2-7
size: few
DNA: TGTGCCAGCAGCGTAGGATACGGCTACGAGCAGTACTTC
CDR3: CASSVGYGYEQYF

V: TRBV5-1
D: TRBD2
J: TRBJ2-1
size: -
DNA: TGCGCCAGCAGCTTGGTGGCTAGCGGGAGGGCCATATTTTTCTATGAGCAGTTCTTC
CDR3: CASSLVASGRAIFFYEQFF

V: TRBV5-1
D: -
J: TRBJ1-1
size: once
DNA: TGCGCCAGCAGCTCGGCCTCGAGGGATCGGGACACTGAAGCTTTCTTT
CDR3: CASSSASRDRDTEAFF

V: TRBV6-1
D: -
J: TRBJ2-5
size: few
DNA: TGTGCCAGCAGTGAAAACCCCCAAGAGACCCAGTACTTC
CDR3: CASSENPQETQYF

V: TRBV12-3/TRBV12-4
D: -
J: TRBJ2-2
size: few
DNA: TGTGCCAGCAGTTTTTTCCTGACCGGGGAGCTGTTTTTT
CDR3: CASSFFLTGELFF

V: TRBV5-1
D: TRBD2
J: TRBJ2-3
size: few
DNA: TGCGCCAGCCAACAAGCGGGAGCCTCCGGCACAGATACGCAGTATTTT
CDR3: CASQQAGASGTDTQYF

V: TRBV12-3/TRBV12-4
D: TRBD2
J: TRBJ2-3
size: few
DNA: TGTGCCAGCACCCCGACTAGCCGGCCAGATACGCAGTATTTT
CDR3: CASTPTSRPDTQYF

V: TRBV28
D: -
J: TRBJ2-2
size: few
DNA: TGTGCCAGCAGTTTCAGCTGGGAGCTGTTTTTT
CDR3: CASSFSWELFF

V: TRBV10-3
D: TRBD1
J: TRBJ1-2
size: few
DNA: TGTGCCATCAGTGAAAGCAGGGGGGGGTATGGCTACACCTTC
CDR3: CAISESRGGYGYTF

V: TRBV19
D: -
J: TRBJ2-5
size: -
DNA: TGTGCCAGTAGTGTCAGGCTGGGGCTTCAAGAGACCCAGTACTTC
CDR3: CASSVRLGLQETQYF

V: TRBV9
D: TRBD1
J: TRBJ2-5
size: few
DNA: TGTGCCAGCAGCGTCGGACAGGGCCCCCTTCAAGAGACCCAGTACTTC
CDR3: CASSVGQGPLQETQYF

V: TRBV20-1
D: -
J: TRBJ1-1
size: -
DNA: TGCAGTCCTCTCCGGTCCATGAACACTGAAGCTTTCTTT
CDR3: CSPLRSMNTEAFF

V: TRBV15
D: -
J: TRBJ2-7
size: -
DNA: TGTGCCACCAGCAGAATAGCGGACTCCTACGAGCAGTACTTC
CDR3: CATSRIADSYEQYF

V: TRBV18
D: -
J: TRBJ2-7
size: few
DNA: TGTGCCAGCTCGCACACGAGCTCCTACGAGCAGTACTTC
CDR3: CASSHTSSYEQYF

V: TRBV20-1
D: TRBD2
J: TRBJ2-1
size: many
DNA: TGCAGTGCCCCGAATCTAGCGGGAGGGAGCAATGAGCAGTTCTTC
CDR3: CSAPNLAGGSNEQFF

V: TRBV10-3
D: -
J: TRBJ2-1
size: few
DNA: TGTGCCATCAGCAGTACAGGGATGGGGTACAATGAGCAGTTCTTC
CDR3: CAISSTGMGYNEQFF

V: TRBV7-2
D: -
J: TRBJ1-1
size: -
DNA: TGTGCCAGCAGCTTATTCAATTTGCCCTTCGGTCAGGAAGCTTTCTTT
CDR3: CASSLFNLPFGQEAFF

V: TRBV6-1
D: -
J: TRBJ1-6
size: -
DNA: TGTGCCAGCAGTCAATTTCAGGGAAATTCACCCCTCCACTTT
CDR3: CASSQFQGNSPLHF

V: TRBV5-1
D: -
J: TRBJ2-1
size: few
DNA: TGCGCCAGCAGCGAGGGGACTTCCTACAATGAGCAGTTCTTC
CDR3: CASSEGTSYNEQFF

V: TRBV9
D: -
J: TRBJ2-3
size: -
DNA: TGTGCCAGCAGCGTAAGGGACTTTAGCACAGATACGCAGTATTTT
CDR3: CASSVRDFSTDTQYF

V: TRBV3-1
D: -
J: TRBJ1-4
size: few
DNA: TGTGCCAGCAGCCAATCACGGAATGAAAAACTGTTTTTT
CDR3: CASSQSRNEKLFF

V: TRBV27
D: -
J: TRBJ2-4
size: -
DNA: TGTGCCAGTGCCTGGTCATTATCTATAGCCAAAAACATTCAGTACTTC
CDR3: CASAWSLSIAKNIQYF

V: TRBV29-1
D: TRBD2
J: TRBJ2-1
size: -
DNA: TGCAGCGCGAGGACTAGCGGGAGAGTGCAGTTCTTC
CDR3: CSARTSGRVQFF

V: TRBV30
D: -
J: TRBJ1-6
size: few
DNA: TGTGCCTGGAGTGTATCCAGTTATAATTCACCCCTCCACTTT
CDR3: CAWSVSSYNSPLHF

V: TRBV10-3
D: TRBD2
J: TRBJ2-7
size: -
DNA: TGTGCCATCAGCGCTACTACTAGCGGGAGCCAGGAGCAGTACTTC
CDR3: CAISATTSGSQEQYF

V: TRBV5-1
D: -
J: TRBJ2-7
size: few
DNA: TGCGCCAGCAGCTTGGCGGGTCGTGGACAGCCCTACGAGCAGTACTTC
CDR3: CASSLAGRGQPYEQYF

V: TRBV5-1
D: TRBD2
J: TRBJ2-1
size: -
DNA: TGCGCCAGCAGCCCGCGCAGTGCGGGAGCCTACAATGAGCAGTTCTTC
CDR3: CASSPRSAGAYNEQFF

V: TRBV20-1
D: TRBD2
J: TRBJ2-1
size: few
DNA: TGCAGTGCTCCCGGACTAGCGGGAGGTGAGCAGTTCTTC
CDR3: CSAPGLAGGEQFF

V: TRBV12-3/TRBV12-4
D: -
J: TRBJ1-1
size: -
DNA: TGTGCCAGCAGTTTGACCGGGGCACTGAACACTGAAGCTTTCTTT
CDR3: CASSLTGALNTEAFF

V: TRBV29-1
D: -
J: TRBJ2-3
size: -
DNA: TGCAGCGTTGCGGGTGCGGGAAGCACAGATACGCAGTATTTT
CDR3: CSVAGAGSTDTQYF

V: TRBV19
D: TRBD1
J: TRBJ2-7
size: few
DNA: TGTGCCAGTAGTATTAACAGGGGTCACGAGCAGTACTTC
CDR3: CASSINRGHEQYF

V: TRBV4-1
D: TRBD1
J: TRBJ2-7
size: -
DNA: TGCGCCAGCAGAGAAGGACAGGGGTACTCCTACGAGCAGTACTTC
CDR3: CASREGQGYSYEQYF

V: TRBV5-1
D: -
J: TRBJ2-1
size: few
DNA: TGCGCCAGCAGCTTCCAAGGAGGATACAATGAGCAGTTCTTC
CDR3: CASSFQGGYNEQFF

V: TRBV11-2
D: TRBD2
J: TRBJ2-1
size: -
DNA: TGTGCCAGCAGCTTAGGAGCTAGCGGGAGCCACAATGAGCAGTTCTTC
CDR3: CASSLGASGSHNEQFF

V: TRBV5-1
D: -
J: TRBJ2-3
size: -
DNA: TGCGCCAGCAGCTCCAATAGGGGGTTCGGGACGACAGATACGCAGTATTTT
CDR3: CASSSNRGFGTTDTQYF

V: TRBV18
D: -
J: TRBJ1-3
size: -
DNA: TGTGCCAGCTCACCACCGGCTGGGAATGGAAACACCATATATTTT
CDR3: CASSPPAGNGNTIYF

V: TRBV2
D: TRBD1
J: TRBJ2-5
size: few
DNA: TGTGCCAGCAGTGGGTACAGGGGGAGCGAGACCCAGTACTTC
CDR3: CASSGYRGSETQYF

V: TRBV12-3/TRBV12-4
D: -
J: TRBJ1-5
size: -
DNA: TGTGCCAGCAGTCGCAGGAATCAGCCCCAGCATTTT
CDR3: CASSRRNQPQHF